A single sample gave rise to the 8 T cell receptor beta chains below, sequenced in a study of cytomegalovirus exposure and HLA in healthy donors. Researchers ran the PCR with 60 Vbeta and 13 Jbeta primers. Method: immunoSEQ multiplex PCR; TCRdb's copy keeps in-frame clones and lacks some. This sample yields about 120,000 clones, of which around 80% are seen a single time; about 0.25% belongs to the top ten. Sequencing was done on a sample of PBMCs. The receptor source for this set is a man aged 50-60 years in good health and CMV-seronegative.

The chain uses TRBV19 and TRBJ2-7; 8 bases agree with TRBD1. Germline lookup yields CDR1 LNHDA and CDR2 SQIVND (reference sequence). V was pared by 6 bases and J by 5 bases, with 12 bases of the junction left unmatched. The length of the CDR3 is 15 residues. In DNA, the CDR3 is TGTGCCAGTAGGGTGACAGGGGCAGGGTCTCACGAGCAGTACTTC. This gives the protein CASRVTGAGSHEQYF.

The rearrangement uses TRBV30 and TRBJ2-3; TRBD2 is a possible D gene (5 bases). Germline values: CDR1 GTSNPN, CDR2 SVGIG (reference sequence). The CDR3 spans 14 residues. The V end lost 0 bases, the J end lost 4 bases, and 11 bases lay between the germline ends. In nucleotides, the CDR3 is TGTGCCTGGAGTGTATTCCCGGGGTCAGATACGCAGTATTTT. This sequence encodes CAWSVFPGSDTQYF.

The genes are TRBV29-1 and TRBJ2-3; 9 nucleotides line up with TRBD2. J lost 1 base, V lost 6 bases, and 2 bases had no gene match. The CDR3 runs to 13 residues. CDR1 SQVTM and CDR2 ANQGSEA come from the germline V gene. The CDR3: CSVKREGTDTQYF. As DNA, the CDR3 is TGCAGCGTGAAGCGGGAGGGCACAGATACGCAGTATTTT.

V usage is TRBV5-1 and J usage is TRBJ2-1; maybe TRBD2 (5 bases). The CDR3 has 15 residues. The V gene lost 0 bases and the J gene lost 6 bases, with 13 bases spanning the gap. Germline loops: CDR1 SGHRS, CDR2 YFSETQ. The DNA for the CDR3 is TGCGCCAGCAGCTTGGGGCTCCTTGAGGGCAATGAGCAGTTCTTC. Translation gives CASSLGLLEGNEQFF.

The J gene is TRBJ1-1, the V gene TRBV27, with unresolved D. V was pared by 5 bases and J by 1 base, with 11 bases between. CDR3 size: 14 residues. Germline assignment: CDR1 MNHEY and CDR2 SMNVEV (reference sequence). CDR3 residues: CASSPLTTNTEAFF. The DNA for the CDR3 is TGTGCCAGCAGTCCCCTAACCACGAACACTGAAGCTTTCTTT.

DNA of the CDR3: TGTGCCAGCAGTGAACGGGCGGGCACTGAAGCTTTCTTT. This codes for CASSERAGTEAFF. This sequence joins TRBV6-1 and TRBJ1-1, with D unresolved. The length of the CDR3 is 13 residues. CDR1 and CDR2 (germline): MNHNS, SASEGT. V gave up 2 bases and J gave up 4 bases, with 8 bases separating them.

The chain combines TRBV19 with TRBJ2-6, with 7 bases aligning to TRBD1. The CDR3 loop spans 14 amino acids. The germline CDR1 and CDR2 sequences are LNHDA and SQIVND (reference sequence). The junction had 5 bases not matched to a gene; V was cut back by 10 bases and J by 2 bases. For the CDR3, the DNA is TGTGCCATCATGACAGGGCCTGGGGCCAACGTCCTGACTTTC. As protein: CAIMTGPGANVLTF. Full variable domain (rest looked up from reference TRBV19 and TRBJ2-6): DGGITQSPKYLFRKEGQNVTLSCEQNLNHDAMYWYRQDPGQGLRLIYYSQIVNDFQKGDIAEGYSVSREKKESFPLTVTSAQKNPTAFYLCAIMTGPGANVLTFGAGSRLTVL.

V usage is TRBV28 and J usage is TRBJ2-7; perhaps TRBD2 as D (6 bases). The V gene's germline CDR1 is MDHEN and CDR2 SYDVKM. V lost 10 bases, J lost 1 base, and 20 bases lay in between. The CDR3 loop spans 15 amino acids. CDR3 sequence reads: CAIGGQVIRSYEQYF. Here the CDR3 DNA reads TGTGCCATTGGAGGGCAGGTCATTAGGTCCTACGAGCAGTACTTC.